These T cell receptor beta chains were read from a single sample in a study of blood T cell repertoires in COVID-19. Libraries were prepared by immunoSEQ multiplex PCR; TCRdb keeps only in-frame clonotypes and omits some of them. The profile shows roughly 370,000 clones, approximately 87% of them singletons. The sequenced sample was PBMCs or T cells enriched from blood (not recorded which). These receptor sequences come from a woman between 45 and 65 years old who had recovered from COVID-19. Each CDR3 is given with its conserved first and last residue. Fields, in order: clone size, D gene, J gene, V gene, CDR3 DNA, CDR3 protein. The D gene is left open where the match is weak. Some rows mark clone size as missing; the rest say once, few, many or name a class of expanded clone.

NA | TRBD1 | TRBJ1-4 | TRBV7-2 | TGTGCCAGCAGCCTCCACCCACTGGGACAGGGGGTTGGGAAACTGTTTTTT | CASSLHPLGQGVGKLFF
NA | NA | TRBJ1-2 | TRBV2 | TGTGCCAGCAACGCCGGAGGATCTAACTATGGCTACACCTTC | CASNAGGSNYGYTF
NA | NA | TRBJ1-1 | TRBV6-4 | TGTGCCAGCAGTGAATATGAGCTGGACACTGAAGCTTTCTTT | CASSEYELDTEAFF
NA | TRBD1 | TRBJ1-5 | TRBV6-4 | TGTGCCACCCTGACAGGGGGCCAACCTAGCAATCAGCCCCAGCATTTT | CATLTGGQPSNQPQHF
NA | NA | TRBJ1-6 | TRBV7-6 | TGTGCCAGCAGCTTAAGGACTTCTAATTCACCCCTCCACTTT | CASSLRTSNSPLHF
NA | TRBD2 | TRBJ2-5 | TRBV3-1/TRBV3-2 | TGTGCCAGCAGCCAACGGACTAGATTGGGGGAGACCCAGTACTTC | CASSQRTRLGETQYF
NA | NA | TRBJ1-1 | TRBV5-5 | TGTGCCAGCAGCTTGGTGGGCAGGAAAATACCCAACACTGAAGCTTTCTTT | CASSLVGRKIPNTEAFF
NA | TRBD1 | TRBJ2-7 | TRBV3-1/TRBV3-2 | TGTGCCAGCAGCCAAAGGGGGCGAAGAGAGCAGTACTTC | CASSQRGRREQYF
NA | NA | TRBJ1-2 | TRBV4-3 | TGCGCCAGCAGCCAAGATTTTTTGGACATTATTAACTATGGCTACACCTTC | CASSQDFLDIINYGYTF
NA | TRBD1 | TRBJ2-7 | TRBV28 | TGTGCCAGCAGCAACGACAGGGTGGGAGAGCAGTACTTC | CASSNDRVGEQYF
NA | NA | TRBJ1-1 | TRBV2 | TGTGCCAGCAGTGACAGGGGAGGGGACACTGAAGCTTTCTTT | CASSDRGGDTEAFF
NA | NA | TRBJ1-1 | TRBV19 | TGTGCCAGTAGTACCGAGGTCGGCGGCAGGGCCAACACTGAAGCTTTCTTT | CASSTEVGGRANTEAFF
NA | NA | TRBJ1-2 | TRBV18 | TGTGCCAGCTCACATAGGGGAATGAACTATGGCTACACCTTC | CASSHRGMNYGYTF
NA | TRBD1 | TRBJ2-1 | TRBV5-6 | TGTGCCAGCAGCTTCCGCGGGACAGGGATAAACAATGAGCAGTTCTTC | CASSFRGTGINNEQFF
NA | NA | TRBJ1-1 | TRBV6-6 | TGTGCCAGCAGTCCACTGAGGTCGCGGGGGATGAACACTGAAGCTTTCTTT | CASSPLRSRGMNTEAFF
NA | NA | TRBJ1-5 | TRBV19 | TGTGCCAGTAGTATAACAGGGCAGGGGCAGCCCCAGCATTTT | CASSITGQGQPQHF
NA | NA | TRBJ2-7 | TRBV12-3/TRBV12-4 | TGTGCCAGCAGTTTCCACGGTAACGAGCAGTACTTC | CASSFHGNEQYF
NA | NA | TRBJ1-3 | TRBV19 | TGTGCCAGTATGCAGGTCGTTCGTGGAAACACCATATATTTT | CASMQVVRGNTIYF
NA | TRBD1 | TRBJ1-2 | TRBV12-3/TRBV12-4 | TGTGCCAGCAGTTGGACAGGGAGTCTTGGCTACACCTTC | CASSWTGSLGYTF
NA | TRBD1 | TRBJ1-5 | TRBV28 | TGTGCCAGCGACAGGGGGCTTGGCAATCAGCCCCAGCATTTT | CASDRGLGNQPQHF
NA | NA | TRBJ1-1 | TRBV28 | TGTGCCAGCATCTCATTAGGGTCCTGGGGCAGGGCAGACACTGAAGCTTTCTTT | CASISLGSWGRADTEAFF
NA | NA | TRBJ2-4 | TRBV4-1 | TGCGCCAGCAGCCAAGGAAATAGGGGATTTTCAAACATTCAGTACTTC | CASSQGNRGFSNIQYF
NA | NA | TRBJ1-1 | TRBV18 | TGTGCCAGCTCACCACAGGGACTTACTGAAGCTTTCTTT | CASSPQGLTEAFF
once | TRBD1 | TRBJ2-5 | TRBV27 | TGTGCCAGCAGCCCCGGGACAGGGGTTGAGACCCAGTACTTC | CASSPGTGVETQYF
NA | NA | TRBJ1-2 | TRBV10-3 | TGTGCCATCAGTGCCGGGGGGCGCAGAGGCTACACCTTC | CAISAGGRRGYTF
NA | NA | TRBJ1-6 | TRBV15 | TGTGCCACCAGCTTGGGCCCTTCCACTAATTCACCCCTCCACTTT | CATSLGPSTNSPLHF
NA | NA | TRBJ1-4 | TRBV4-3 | TGCGCCAGCAGCCAAGATGGGACAAACTATAATGAAAAACTGTTTTTT | CASSQDGTNYNEKLFF
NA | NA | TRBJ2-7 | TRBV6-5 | TGTGCCAGCAGTTCAACCGGGATCCCATACGAGCAGTACTTC | CASSSTGIPYEQYF
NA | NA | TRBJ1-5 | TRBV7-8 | TGTGCCAGCACCCTAGGACGGGGTGATCAGCCCCAGCATTTT | CASTLGRGDQPQHF
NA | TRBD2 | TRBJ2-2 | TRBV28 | TGTGCCAGCAGCCGGGGGACTAGAGTATACACCGGGGAGCTGTTTTTT | CASSRGTRVYTGELFF
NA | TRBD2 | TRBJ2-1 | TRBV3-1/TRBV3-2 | TGTGCCAGCAGCCCCCAAAGCGGGGGCCGATTGTTCTTC | CASSPQSGGRLFF
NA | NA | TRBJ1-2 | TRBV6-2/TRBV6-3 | TGTGCCAGCAGTTACTCAGGAGAAAACTATGGCTACACCTTC | CASSYSGENYGYTF
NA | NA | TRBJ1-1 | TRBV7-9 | TGTGCCAGCAGCTTCACGACAGGTGACACTGAAGCTTTCTTT | CASSFTTGDTEAFF
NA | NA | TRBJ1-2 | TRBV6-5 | TGTGCCAGCAGTTACGGTCAGGATCCAAACTATGGCTACACCTTC | CASSYGQDPNYGYTF
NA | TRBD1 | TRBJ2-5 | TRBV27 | TGTGCCAGCAGTTTACCAGGGGGAGAGACCCAGTACTTC | CASSLPGGETQYF
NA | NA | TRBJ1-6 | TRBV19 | TGTGCCACCGGAGCCCGGGACAAAAATTCACCCCTCCACTTT | CATGARDKNSPLHF
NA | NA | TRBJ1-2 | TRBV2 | TGTGCCAGCAGTGAAGCGCGGAGCCCCACCTTC | CASSEARSPTF
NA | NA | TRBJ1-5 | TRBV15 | TGTGCCACCAGCTGGGACCCAGGGGCCAATCAGCCCCAGCATTTT | CATSWDPGANQPQHF
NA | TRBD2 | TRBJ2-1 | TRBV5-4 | TGTGCCAGCACGGAGCGGGGGTCAGGCGAGCAGTTCTTC | CASTERGSGEQFF
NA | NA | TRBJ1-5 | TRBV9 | TGTGCCAGCAGCGTGGACGGACTAAATCAGCCCCAGCATTTT | CASSVDGLNQPQHF
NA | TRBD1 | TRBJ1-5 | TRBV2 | TGTGCCAGCAGGGGACAGGGTAGGCCCCAGCATTTT | CASRGQGRPQHF
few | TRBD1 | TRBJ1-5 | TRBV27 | TGTGCCAGCAGACTCAGGGGGTATAGCAATCAGCCCCAGCATTTT | CASRLRGYSNQPQHF
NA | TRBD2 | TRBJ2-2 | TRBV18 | TGTGCCAGCTCACTGACTAGCGGGGGGTCGAACACCGGGGAGCTGTTTTTT | CASSLTSGGSNTGELFF
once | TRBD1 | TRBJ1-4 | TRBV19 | TGTGCCAGTAGTCCAAACAGGGGGCGCCGGTCTGAAAAACTGTTTTTT | CASSPNRGRRSEKLFF
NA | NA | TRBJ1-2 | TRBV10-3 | TGTGCCATCAGTGAGTCTAGGGAGGGAAACGGCTACACCTTC | CAISESREGNGYTF
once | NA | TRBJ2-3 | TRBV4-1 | TGCGCCAGCAGCCAAGAGAGCCGAGTCACAGATACGCAGTATTTT | CASSQESRVTDTQYF
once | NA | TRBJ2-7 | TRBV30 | TGTGCCTGGAGTACGGGATCCTACGAGCAGTACTTC | CAWSTGSYEQYF
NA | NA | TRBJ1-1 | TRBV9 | TGTGCCAGCAGCGTTGAAGGAGGAGGTGAAGCTTTCTTT | CASSVEGGGEAFF
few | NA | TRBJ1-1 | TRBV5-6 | TGTGCCAGCAGGCGGGACACTGAAGCTTTCTTT | CASRRDTEAFF
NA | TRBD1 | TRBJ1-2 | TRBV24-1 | TGTGCCACCAGTGATCGGACAGGTCCTTATGGCTACACCTTC | CATSDRTGPYGYTF
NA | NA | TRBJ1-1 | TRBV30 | TGTGCCTGGGATAGAAGGGGGGGAACTGAAGCTTTCTTT | CAWDRRGGTEAFF
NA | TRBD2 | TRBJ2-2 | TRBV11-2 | TGTGCCAGCAGCTTATTGGGAGCGGGGGGGAACACCGGGGAGCTGTTTTTT | CASSLLGAGGNTGELFF
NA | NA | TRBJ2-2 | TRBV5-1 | TGCGCCAGCAGCTTGGACAGGGCAAACACCGGGGAGCTGTTTTTT | CASSLDRANTGELFF
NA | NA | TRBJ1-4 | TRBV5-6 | TGTGCCAGCAGCCGACCATACGGGGAAGCTAATGAAAAACTGTTTTTT | CASSRPYGEANEKLFF